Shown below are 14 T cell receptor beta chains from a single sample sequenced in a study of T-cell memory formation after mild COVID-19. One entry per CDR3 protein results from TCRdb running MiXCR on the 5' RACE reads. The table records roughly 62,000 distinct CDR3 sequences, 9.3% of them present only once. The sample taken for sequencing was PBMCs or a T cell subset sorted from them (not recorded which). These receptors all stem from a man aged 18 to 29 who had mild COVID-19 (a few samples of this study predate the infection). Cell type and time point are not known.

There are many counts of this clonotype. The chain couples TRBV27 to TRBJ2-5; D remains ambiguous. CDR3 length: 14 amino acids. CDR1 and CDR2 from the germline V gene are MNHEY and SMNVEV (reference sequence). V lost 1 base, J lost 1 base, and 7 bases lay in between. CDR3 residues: CASSLYGSQETQYF. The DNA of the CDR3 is TGTGCCAGCAGTTTATATGGCAGCCAAGAGACCCAGTACTTC.

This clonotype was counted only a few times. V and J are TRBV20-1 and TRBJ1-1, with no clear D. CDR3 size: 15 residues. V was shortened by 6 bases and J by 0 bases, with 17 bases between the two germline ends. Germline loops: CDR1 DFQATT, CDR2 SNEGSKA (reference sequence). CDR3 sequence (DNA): TGCAGTGCCCCTATAGTCGGGCTAATGAACACTGAAGCTTTCTTT. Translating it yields CSAPIVGLMNTEAFF.

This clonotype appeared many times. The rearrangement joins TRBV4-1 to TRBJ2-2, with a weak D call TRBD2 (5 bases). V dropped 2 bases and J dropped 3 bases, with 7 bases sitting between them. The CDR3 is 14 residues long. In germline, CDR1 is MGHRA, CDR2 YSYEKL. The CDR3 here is CASSQPGDTGELFF. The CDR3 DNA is TGCGCCAGCAGCCAACCCGGGGACACCGGGGAGCTGTTTTTT.

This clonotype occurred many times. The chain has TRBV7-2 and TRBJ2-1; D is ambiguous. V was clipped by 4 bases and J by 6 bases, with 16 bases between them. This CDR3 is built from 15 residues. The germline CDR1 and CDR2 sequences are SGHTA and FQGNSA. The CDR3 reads CASSSPLSTLNEQFF. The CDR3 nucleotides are TGTGCCAGCAGCTCGCCGTTATCGACCCTCAATGAGCAGTTCTTC.

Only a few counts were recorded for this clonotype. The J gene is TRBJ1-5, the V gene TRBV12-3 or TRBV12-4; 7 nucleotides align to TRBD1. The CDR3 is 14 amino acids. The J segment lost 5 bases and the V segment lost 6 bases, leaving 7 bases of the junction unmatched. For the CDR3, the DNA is TGTGCCAGCAGAACACTCAGGGGGGATCAGCCCCAGCATTTT. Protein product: CASRTLRGDQPQHF.

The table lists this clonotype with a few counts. CDR3 in DNA: TGTGCCAGCAGCTTACCGAACGGGGAAGAGACCCAGTACTTC. This sequence encodes CASSLPNGEETQYF. J is TRBJ2-5 and V is TRBV7-2; D may be TRBD2 (5 bases). Germline V gives CDR1 SGHTA, CDR2 FQGNSA. V was shortened by 2 bases and J by 3 bases, with 10 bases between the two germline ends. There are 14 residues in the CDR3. The whole variable domain, remainder taken from reference TRBV7-2 and TRBJ2-5, is GAGVSQSPSNKVTEKGKDVELRCDPISGHTALYWYRQSLGQGLEFLIYFQGNSAPDKSGLPSDRFSAERTGGSVSTLTIQRTQQEDSAVYLCASSLPNGEETQYFGPGTRLLVL.

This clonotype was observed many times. The CDR3 DNA is TGCGCCAGCAGCTTCCAGGACCTCTCCTACAATGAGCAGTTCTTC. Translation gives CASSFQDLSYNEQFF. The rearrangement joins TRBV5-1 to TRBJ2-1, with D hard to call. Trimming cost V 2 bases and J 0 bases, with 9 bases left between them. This CDR3 spans 15 amino acids. CDR1 SGHRS and CDR2 YFSETQ come from the germline V gene.

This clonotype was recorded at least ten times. As DNA, the CDR3 is TGCAGTGGAAGCGGCGAGTCAGGATACGAGCAGTACTTC. Protein product: CSGSGESGYEQYF. The V and J genes are TRBV20-1 and TRBJ2-7; D might be TRBD2 (5 bases). V was trimmed by 7 bases and J by 4 bases, leaving 17 bases between them. The CDR3 covers 13 residues. Germline-derived CDR1 and CDR2 are DFQATT and SNEGSKA (reference sequence).

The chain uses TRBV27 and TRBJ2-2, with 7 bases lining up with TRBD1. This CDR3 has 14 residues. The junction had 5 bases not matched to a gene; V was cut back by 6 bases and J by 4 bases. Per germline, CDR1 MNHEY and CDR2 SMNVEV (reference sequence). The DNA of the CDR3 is TGTGCCAGCAGCCGACAGGGAAGCACCGGGGAGCTGTTTTTT. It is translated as CASSRQGSTGELFF.

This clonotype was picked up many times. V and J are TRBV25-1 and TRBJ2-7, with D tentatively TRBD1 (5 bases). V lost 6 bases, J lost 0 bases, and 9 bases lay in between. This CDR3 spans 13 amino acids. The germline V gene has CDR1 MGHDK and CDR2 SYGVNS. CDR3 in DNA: TGTGCCAGCAGAGACAGTGGCTCCTACGAGCAGTACTTC. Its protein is CASRDSGSYEQYF.

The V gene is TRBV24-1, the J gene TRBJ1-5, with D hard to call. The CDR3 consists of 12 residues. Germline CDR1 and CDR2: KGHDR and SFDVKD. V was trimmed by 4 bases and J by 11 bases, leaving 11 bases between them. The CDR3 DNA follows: TGTGCCACCAGTGACCCAAGTGGGACCCAGCATTTT. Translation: CATSDPSGTQHF.

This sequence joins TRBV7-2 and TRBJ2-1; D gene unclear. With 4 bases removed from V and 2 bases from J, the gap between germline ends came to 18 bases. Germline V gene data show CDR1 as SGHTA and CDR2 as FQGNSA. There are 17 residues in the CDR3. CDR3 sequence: CASSSKGWRITYNEQFF. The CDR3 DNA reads TGTGCCAGCAGCTCTAAAGGCTGGCGGATAACCTACAATGAGCAGTTCTTC.

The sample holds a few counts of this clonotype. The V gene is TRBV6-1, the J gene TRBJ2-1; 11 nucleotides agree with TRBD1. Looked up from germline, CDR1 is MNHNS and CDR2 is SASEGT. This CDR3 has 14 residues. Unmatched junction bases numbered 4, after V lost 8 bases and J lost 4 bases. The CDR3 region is CASDGDRGYNEQFF. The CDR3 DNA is TGTGCCAGCGATGGGGACAGGGGGTACAATGAGCAGTTCTTC.

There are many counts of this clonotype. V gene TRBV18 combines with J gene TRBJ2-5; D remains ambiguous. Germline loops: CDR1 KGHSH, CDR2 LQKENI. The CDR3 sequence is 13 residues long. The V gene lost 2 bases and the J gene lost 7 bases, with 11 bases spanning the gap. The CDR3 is CASSPASGGTQYF. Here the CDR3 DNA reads TGTGCCAGCTCACCAGCCTCCGGTGGGACCCAGTACTTC.